These 17 T cell receptor beta chains came from one sample sequenced in a study of shared clonotypes between healthy human individuals. CD45RO-negative CD8 cells positively selected for CCR7 made up the naive population, which excluded terminally differentiated effector memory CD45RA+ cells. Assay used: immunoSEQ multiplex PCR; TCRdb lists only in-frame clones, some missing. The data contain some 800,000 clones, 80% to 95% of them singletons. Sample: naive CD8+ T cells sorted from blood. The receptors here all came from a man aged 25-40 years in good health.

V usage is TRBV10-3 and J usage is TRBJ1-2; possible D gene TRBD1, 5 bases. Trimming removed 0 bases at V and 8 bases at J, with 16 bases between. The length of the CDR3 is 15 residues. The germline V gene encodes CDR1 ENHRY and CDR2 SYGVKD. The CDR3 nucleotides read TGTGCCATCAGTGAGTCGGGGGTCCCAGCGGGAGGCTACACCTTC. Protein sequence: CAISESGVPAGGYTF.

The CDR3 protein is CASSLNWFQYF. Here the CDR3 DNA reads TGTGCCAGCAGCTTAAATTGGTTTCAGTACTTC. The chain joins TRBV5-6 to TRBJ2-4; D is unresolved. Germline CDR1 and CDR2: SGHDT and YYEEEE. Between the trimmed V and J ends, which lost 2 bases and 11 bases, there was a span of 8 bases. The CDR3 covers 11 residues.

The gene calls are TRBV2 and TRBJ2-3; D gene uncertain. Trimming took 4 bases from V and 5 from J, leaving 10 bases between them. Germline CDR1 reads SNHLY; CDR2 reads FYNNEI. The CDR3 is 13 amino acids. CDR3 sequence (DNA): TGTGCCAGCAGTGCACCAGGAATAGATACGCAGTATTTT. It yields the protein CASSAPGIDTQYF.

The CDR3 bases are TGTGCCAGCACGGGTCTGGAGATACCGACGAGCGGAAACACCATATATTTT. Protein sequence: CASTGLEIPTSGNTIYF. The chain links TRBV2 to TRBJ1-3; no firm D call. Trimming removed 7 bases from V and 4 bases from J, with 23 bases in between. Germline V gene sequence: CDR1 SNHLY, CDR2 FYNNEI. The CDR3 totals 17 residues.

The rearrangement joins TRBV27 to TRBJ2-7; D unresolved. Trimming cost V 5 bases and J 2 bases, with 4 bases left between them. The V gene's germline CDR1 is MNHEY and CDR2 SMNVEV (reference sequence). CDR3 length equals 11 residues. The CDR3: CASSPAYEQYF. The CDR3, as DNA: TGTGCCAGCAGTCCTGCCTACGAGCAGTACTTC.

With respect to this clone: The junction and the germline gene differ at one end; a read error may be behind it. CDR3 in DNA: TGTGCCAGCAGTTTAGCGGGGGTCTACGAGCAGTACTTC. As protein: CASSLAGVYEQYF. V gene TRBV11-2 combines with J gene TRBJ2-7; 9 bases match TRBD2. This CDR3 has 13 residues. Germline V gene data show CDR1 as SGHAT and CDR2 as FQNNGV. Drawing the rest from reference TRBV11-2 and TRBJ2-7, the complete variable domain is EAGVAQSPRYKIIEKRQSVAFWCNPISGHATLYWYQQILGQGPKLLIQFQNNGVVDDSQLPKDRFSAERLKGVDSTLKIQPAKLEDSAVYLCASSLAGVYEQYFGPGTRLTVT.

A remark on this clone: Other DNA sequences from this sample encode an identical CDR3 as well. The gene calls are TRBV11-2 and TRBJ2-1; possibly TRBD2 for D (5 bases). This CDR3 contains 14 residues. Germline CDR1 reads SGHAT; CDR2 reads FQNNGV. V gave up 4 bases and J gave up 5 bases, with 12 bases separating them. CDR3 in DNA: TGTGCCAGCAGCTCCCTAGCAGGAAACAATGAGCAGTTCTTC. Amino acid sequence: CASSSLAGNNEQFF.

This rearrangement joins TRBV27 to TRBJ2-1; a weak D match, TRBD1 (6 bases). The CDR3 runs to 14 residues. Deletions cut 6 bases from V and 6 bases from J, with 15 bases between. The germline V gene encodes CDR1 MNHEY and CDR2 SMNVEV (reference sequence). The CDR3 DNA reads as TGTGCCAGCAGAAACCCCAGGGGAAGCAATGAGCAGTTCTTC. It encodes CASRNPRGSNEQFF.

V usage is TRBV9 and J usage is TRBJ2-1; 8 bases agree with TRBD2. CDR1 SGDLS and CDR2 YYNGEE come from the germline V gene. With 3 bases clipped from V and 1 base from J, the junction kept 6 bases outside the gene matches. CDR3 length equals 16 residues. The CDR3 DNA sequence: TGTGCCAGCAGCGGGAGCGGGAGTGGTTCCTACAATGAGCAGTTCTTC. It specifies CASSGSGSGSYNEQFF.

The chain links TRBV27 to TRBJ1-6; TRBD1 aligns across 7 bases. The germline gives CDR1 MNHEY, CDR2 SMNVEV (reference sequence). The CDR3 sequence is 17 residues long. Trimming at V came to 4 bases and at J to 7 bases, leaving 13 bases not matched to a gene. This chain's CDR3 is CASSSSLQGFSNSPLHF. CDR3 nucleotides: TGTGCCAGCAGTTCCTCCCTACAGGGGTTCTCGAATTCACCCCTCCACTTT.

The chain couples TRBV6-1 to TRBJ2-2; no clear D gene. The germline V gene has CDR1 MNHNS and CDR2 SASEGT. The CDR3 spans 12 residues. V was shortened by 4 bases and J by 5 bases, with 5 bases between the two germline ends. Here the CDR3 DNA reads TGTGCCAGCAGTGCGTGGACCGGGGAGCTGTTTTTT. It is translated as CASSAWTGELFF.

In the case of this clone: A single base is all that separates this from a far larger clone, so a read error is likely. Other nucleotide sequences from this sample produce the same CDR3. This sequence joins TRBV14 and TRBJ2-7; 8 bases are a match to TRBD1. V lost 4 bases and J lost 3; bases outside the gene matches: 5. The CDR3 loop spans 14 amino acids. The germline CDR1 and CDR2 sequences are SGHDN and FVKESK. Here the CDR3 reads CASSPGTGGYEQYF. The CDR3 DNA sequence: TGTGCCAGCAGCCCCGGGACAGGAGGCTACGAGCAGTACTTC.

The V and J genes are TRBV13 and TRBJ1-1; 8 bases line up with TRBD1. The CDR3 covers 15 residues. The germline CDR1 and CDR2 sequences are PRHDT and FYEKMQ (reference sequence). V was pared by 0 bases and J by 5 bases, with 5 bases of the junction left unmatched. CDR3 in DNA: TGTGCCAGCAGCTTAGGCGGACAGGGTCGAACTGAAGCTTTCTTT. It is translated as CASSLGGQGRTEAFF.

The J gene is TRBJ2-7, the V gene TRBV6-5; possibly TRBD1 for D (6 bases). Trimming left V 5 bases short and J 0 bases short, with 14 bases between. Per the germline V gene, CDR1 is MNHEY and CDR2 is SVGAGI. This CDR3 contains 15 residues. The CDR3 coding sequence is TGTGCCAGCAGTGGGGACACCGAGAGCTCCTACGAGCAGTACTTC. It specifies CASSGDTESSYEQYF.

The chain carries TRBV28 and TRBJ2-1; D is possibly TRBD2 (5 bases). This CDR3 has 13 amino acids. With 6 bases removed from V and 8 bases from J, the gap between germline ends came to 14 bases. Germline CDR1 reads MDHEN; CDR2 reads SYDVKM. CDR3 sequence (DNA): TGTGCCAGCAGCCCCCGAGGGATAGATGAGCAGTTCTTC. Residues: CASSPRGIDEQFF.

The genes are TRBV5-1 and TRBJ2-7; no clear D. This CDR3 is built from 15 residues. Trimming took 0 bases from V and 3 from J, leaving 13 bases between them. Germline-derived CDR1 and CDR2 are SGHRS and YFSETQ. The CDR3 reads CASSLERQPFYEQYF. In DNA, the CDR3 is TGCGCCAGCAGCTTGGAAAGGCAACCTTTCTACGAGCAGTACTTC.

The chain is built from TRBV2 and TRBJ2-3, with TRBD1 identical over 7 bases. Trimming at V came to 3 bases and at J to 2 bases, leaving 8 bases not matched to a gene. This CDR3 comprises 16 residues. CDR1 is SNHLY and CDR2 is FYNNEI in the germline V gene. CDR3 sequence (DNA): TGTGCCAGCAGTGATGGGACAGCCATCTCCACAGATACGCAGTATTTT. Protein: CASSDGTAISTDTQYF.